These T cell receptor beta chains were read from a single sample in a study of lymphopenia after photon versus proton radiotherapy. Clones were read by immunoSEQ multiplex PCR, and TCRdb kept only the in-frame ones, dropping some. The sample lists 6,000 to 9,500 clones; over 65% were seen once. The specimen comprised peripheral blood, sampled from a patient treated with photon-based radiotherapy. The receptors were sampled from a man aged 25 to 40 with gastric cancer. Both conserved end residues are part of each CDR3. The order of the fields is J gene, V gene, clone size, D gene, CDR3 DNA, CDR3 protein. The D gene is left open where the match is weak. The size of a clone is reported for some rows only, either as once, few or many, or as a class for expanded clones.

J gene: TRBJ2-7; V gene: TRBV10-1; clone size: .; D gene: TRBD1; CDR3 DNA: TGCGCCAGCAGTGATAGTGAGACAGGGAAAATCTACGAGCAGTACTTC; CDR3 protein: CASSDSETGKIYEQYF
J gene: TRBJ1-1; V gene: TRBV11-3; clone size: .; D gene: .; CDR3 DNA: TGTGCCATAAAACAGGATGTGAACACTGAAGCTTTCTTT; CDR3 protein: CAIKQDVNTEAFF
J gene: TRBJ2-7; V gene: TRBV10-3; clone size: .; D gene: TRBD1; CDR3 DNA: TGTGCCATCAGTGAGAGACAGGGGCCCACCTACGAGCAGTACTTC; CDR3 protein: CAISERQGPTYEQYF
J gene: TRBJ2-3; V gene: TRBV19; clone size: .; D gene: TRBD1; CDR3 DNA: TGTGCCAGTAGAGATTGGACAGGGAGCACAGATACGCAGTATTTT; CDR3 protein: CASRDWTGSTDTQYF
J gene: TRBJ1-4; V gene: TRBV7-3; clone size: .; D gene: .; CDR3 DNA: TGTGCCAGCAGCCCAAAGGCACTTCGTCACGAAAAACTGTTTTTT; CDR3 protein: CASSPKALRHEKLFF
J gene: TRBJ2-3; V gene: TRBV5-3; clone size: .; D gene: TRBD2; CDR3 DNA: TGTGCCAGCAGCTTGTGGAGCGGGAATAGGGATACGCAGTATTTT; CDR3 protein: CASSLWSGNRDTQYF
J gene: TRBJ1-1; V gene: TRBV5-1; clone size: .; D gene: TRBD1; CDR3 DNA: TGCGCCAGCAGCGAAGAGGGGGCGGACACTGAAGCTTTCTTT; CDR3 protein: CASSEEGADTEAFF
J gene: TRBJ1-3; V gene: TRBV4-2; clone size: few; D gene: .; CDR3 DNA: TGTGCCAGCAGCCAAGTAGGGGGGGTCACTGGAAACACCATATATTTT; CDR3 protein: CASSQVGGVTGNTIYF
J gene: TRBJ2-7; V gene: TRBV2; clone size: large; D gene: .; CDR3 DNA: TGTGCCAGCACTAGGGCCAGGGACGAGCAGTACTTC; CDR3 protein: CASTRARDEQYF
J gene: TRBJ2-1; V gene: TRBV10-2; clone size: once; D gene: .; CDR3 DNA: TGCGCCAGCAGTGATTACAATGAGCAGTTCTTC; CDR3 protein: CASSDYNEQFF
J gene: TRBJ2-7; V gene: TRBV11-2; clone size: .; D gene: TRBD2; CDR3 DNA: TGTGCCAGCAGCAAACTAGCGGGAGGATACGAGCAGTACTTC; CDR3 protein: CASSKLAGGYEQYF
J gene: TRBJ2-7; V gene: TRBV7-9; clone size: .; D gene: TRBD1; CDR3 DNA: TGTGCCAGCAGCTCTACGACAGGGGTGAACGAGCAGTACTTC; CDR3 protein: CASSSTTGVNEQYF
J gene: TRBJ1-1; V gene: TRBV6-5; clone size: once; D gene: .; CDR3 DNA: TGTGCCAGCAGTTACGGGGTGAGGACTGAAGCTTTCTTT; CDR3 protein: CASSYGVRTEAFF
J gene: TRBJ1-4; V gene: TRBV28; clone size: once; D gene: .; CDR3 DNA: TGTGCCAGCAGTTTAGGATACGCAGGGCACAATAATGAAAAACTGTTTTTT; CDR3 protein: CASSLGYAGHNNEKLFF
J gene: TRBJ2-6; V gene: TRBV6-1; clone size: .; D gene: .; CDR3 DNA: TGTGCCAGCAGTGAATATGGCTTAACAGGAGGTTACTCTGGGGCCAACGTCCTGACTTTC; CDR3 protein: CASSEYGLTGGYSGANVLTF
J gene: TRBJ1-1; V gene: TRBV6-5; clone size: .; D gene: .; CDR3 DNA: TGTGCCAGCAGTTACGGGGGGGCCACCACTGAAGCTTTCTTT; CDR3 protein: CASSYGGATTEAFF